The 20 T cell receptor beta chains listed next were all sequenced from one sample in a study of blood T cells in healthy people across ages. Alongside a J-beta primer mix, a sample-barcoded 5' primer served in a second PCR lasting about 6 to 12 cycles. TCRdb passed the 5' RACE reads through MiXCR, listing each CDR3 protein once. The table lists hundreds of thousands of distinct CDR3 sequences, roughly 25% of them singletons. These records were also assigned to another study, of T cells of mothers and their children.

Material: blood. These receptors all come from a boy aged 5 to 17 in good health.

This sequence joins TRBV7-2 and TRBJ2-3; D gene uncertain. The CDR3 totals 13 residues. V was clipped by 5 bases and J by 6 bases, with 12 bases between them. Germline V CDR1 and CDR2: SGHTA, FQGNSA. The CDR3: CASSGHPGDTQYF. The CDR3, as DNA: TGTGCCAGCAGCGGGCATCCTGGGGATACGCAGTATTTT. Using reference TRBV7-2 and TRBJ2-3 for the parts outside the CDR3, the full variable domain is GAGVSQSPSNKVTEKGKDVELRCDPISGHTALYWYRQSLGQGLEFLIYFQGNSAPDKSGLPSDRFSAERTGGSVSTLTIQRTQQEDSAVYLCASSGHPGDTQYFGPGTRLTVL.

This clonotype was found a few times. J is TRBJ2-2 and V is TRBV7-6; TRBD1 matches at 9 bases. The germline CDR1 and CDR2 sequences are SGHVS and FNYEAQ. The V and J ends lost 6 bases and 5 bases, in that order; junction bases with no gene match: 7. CDR3 length: 15 amino acids. The CDR3 spells CASSDLGQGTGELFF. The CDR3 region has the DNA TGTGCCAGCAGTGACCTGGGACAGGGAACCGGGGAGCTGTTTTTT.

For the CDR3, the DNA is TGTGCCAGCAGTCCACGAGGGACAGGGGGCGCGTATAGCAATCAGCCCCAGCATTTT. This translates into CASSPRGTGGAYSNQPQHF. This chain connects TRBV28 to TRBJ1-5; 12 nucleotides match TRBD1. CDR3 size: 19 residues. CDR1 is MDHEN, CDR2 SYDVKM, per germline. V trimming: 5 bases; J trimming: 0 bases; junction bases outside the gene matches: 11.

This clonotype was counted only a few times. The chain joins TRBV6-6 to TRBJ1-2, with a possible D match to TRBD1 (5 bases). V lost 3 bases, J lost 3 bases, and 11 bases lay in between. CDR3 size: 14 residues. CDR1 and CDR2 (germline): MNHNY, SVGAGI (reference sequence). This chain's CDR3 is CASSYLGAYYGYTF. CDR3 coding DNA: TGTGCCAGCAGTTATCTCGGGGCTTACTATGGCTACACCTTC.

The V gene is TRBV29-1, the J gene TRBJ2-3, with D perhaps TRBD1 (6 bases). Trimming took off 0 bases at V and 4 bases at J, with 17 bases between the two ends. The CDR3 extends over 16 amino acids. Germline CDR1 SQVTM, CDR2 ANQGSEA. CDR3 bases: TGCAGCGTTGAAGATCCGGAGGACAGCGCTTCAGATACGCAGTATTTT. Protein: CSVEDPEDSASDTQYF.

The chain employs TRBV18 and TRBJ2-3, with TRBD2 identical over 13 bases. The germline CDR1 and CDR2 sequences are KGHSH and LQKENI. The CDR3 extends over 17 amino acids. With V trimmed by 2 bases and J by 5 bases, 7 bases remained unmatched. CDR3 loop: CASSPNIRTSGGDTQYF. The DNA for the CDR3 is TGTGCCAGCTCACCAAACATCCGGACTAGCGGGGGAGATACGCAGTATTTT.

The chain combines TRBV20-1 with TRBJ2-7, with a possible D match to TRBD2 (6 bases). The germline V gene encodes CDR1 DFQATT and CDR2 SNEGSKA (reference sequence). CDR3 length: 13 amino acids. V lost 3 bases and J lost 5, with 14 bases in between. The CDR3 region is CSASWGDGDEQYF. The DNA for the CDR3 is TGCAGTGCTAGTTGGGGGGACGGCGACGAGCAGTACTTC.

Only a few counts were recorded for this clonotype. An end of the junction differs from the germline gene, which may be a read error. The V gene is TRBV7-6, the J gene TRBJ1-3, with D maybe TRBD1 (5 bases). Germline V gene data show CDR1 as SGHVS and CDR2 as FNYEAQ. The CDR3 extends over 16 amino acids. This CDR3 reads CASSPTGGPSGNTIYF. The CDR3 region has the DNA TGTGCCAGCAGTCCCACCGGGGGACCCTCTGGGAACACCATATATTTT.

This chain links TRBV20-1 with TRBJ1-1; TRBD1 might be the D (6 bases). From germline, CDR1 is DFQATT and CDR2 SNEGSKA (reference sequence). V shed 3 bases and J shed 4 bases, with 12 bases lying between them. The CDR3 has 13 amino acids. The CDR3 nucleotides read TGCAGTGCTAGCTCACAGGGTGCCACTGAAGCTTTCTTT. Its protein product is CSASSQGATEAFF.

The chain links TRBV20-1 to TRBJ2-3, with a possible D match to TRBD1 (5 bases). The CDR3 runs 14 residues. The ends were cut back, 3 bases at V and 3 bases at J, with 13 bases in the middle. The germline V gene has CDR1 DFQATT and CDR2 SNEGSKA (reference sequence). The CDR3 loop reads CSASGQGSTDTQYF. CDR3 nucleotides: TGCAGTGCTAGTGGTCAGGGAAGTACAGATACGCAGTATTTT.

As DNA, the CDR3 is TGTGCCAGCAGCGCCGTGGGCGGGGGAGAGACCCAGTACTTC. Translation: CASSAVGGGETQYF. The rearrangement uses TRBV7-2 and TRBJ2-5, with TRBD2 identical over 7 bases. This CDR3 comprises 14 residues. The V and J ends lost 5 bases and 4 bases, in that order; junction bases with no gene match: 7. Looked up from germline, CDR1 is SGHTA and CDR2 is FQGNSA. Using reference TRBV7-2 and TRBJ2-5 for the parts outside the CDR3, the full variable domain is GAGVSQSPSNKVTEKGKDVELRCDPISGHTALYWYRQSLGQGLEFLIYFQGNSAPDKSGLPSDRFSAERTGGSVSTLTIQRTQQEDSAVYLCASSAVGGGETQYFGPGTRLLVL.

The rearrangement links TRBV29-1 to TRBJ2-5; tentative D call: TRBD1 (6 bases). The CDR3 length is 13 residues. Trimming cost V 4 bases and J 5 bases, with 14 bases left between them. Germline V gene sequence: CDR1 SQVTM, CDR2 ANQGSEA. CDR3 sequence (DNA): TGCAGCGTTGTCGGACGAAGGGGGGAGACCCAGTACTTC. The encoded protein is CSVVGRRGETQYF.

This clonotype was detected a few times. This chain uses TRBV7-2 with TRBJ2-1, with a tentative D call TRBD2 (7 bases). Germline V CDR1 and CDR2: SGHTA, FQGNSA. There are 15 residues in the CDR3. V was cut by 2 bases and J by 7 bases, with 15 bases left in between. The DNA of the CDR3 is TGTGCCAGCAGCTTAAGGGGGGGCGCTTGGAATGAGCAGTTCTTC. Amino acids: CASSLRGGAWNEQFF.

The chain couples TRBV7-9 to TRBJ2-1, with a weak D call TRBD2 (7 bases). The CDR3 is made up of 17 amino acids. Trimming took off 5 bases at V and 3 bases at J, with 20 bases between the two ends. Germline CDR1 is SEHNR and CDR2 is FQNEAQ (reference sequence). For the CDR3, the DNA is TGTGCCAGCAGCAAAGGAAGGGGGGGAAGTATCTACAATGAGCAGTTCTTC. Encoded protein: CASSKGRGGSIYNEQFF. Supplemented by reference TRBV7-9 and TRBJ2-1, the full variable domain reads DTGVSQNPRHKITKRGQNVTFRCDPISEHNRLYWYRQTLGQGPEFLTYFQNEAQLEKSRLLSDRFSAERPKGSFSTLEIQRTEQGDSAMYLCASSKGRGGSIYNEQFFGPGTRLTVL.

The rearrangement links TRBV5-1 to TRBJ2-4; 8 bases map to TRBD2. Trimming removed 0 bases from V and 1 base from J; junction bases left unmatched: 18. CDR3 length: 21 amino acids. Germline CDR1 and CDR2: SGHRS and YFSETQ. The CDR3 sequence is CASSLGLLAGRVVVAKNIQYF. The CDR3 DNA sequence: TGCGCCAGCAGCTTGGGACTCTTAGCGGGACGGGTGGTGGTGGCCAAAAACATTCAGTACTTC.

V is TRBV7-2 and J is TRBJ2-3; 13 nucleotides line up with TRBD2. With 4 bases clipped from V and 4 bases from J, the junction kept 8 bases outside the gene matches. This CDR3 region has 17 residues. The germline V gene has CDR1 SGHTA and CDR2 FQGNSA. The CDR3 nucleotides read TGTGCCAGCAGCTCCGTAGGACTAGCGGGAGCATCAGATACGCAGTATTTT. It yields the protein CASSSVGLAGASDTQYF. Variable domain in full (rest from reference TRBV7-2 and TRBJ2-3): GAGVSQSPSNKVTEKGKDVELRCDPISGHTALYWYRQSLGQGLEFLIYFQGNSAPDKSGLPSDRFSAERTGGSVSTLTIQRTQQEDSAVYLCASSSVGLAGASDTQYFGPGTRLTVL.

This clonotype occurred a few times. The rearrangement uses TRBV12-3 or TRBV12-4 and TRBJ2-4; D gene uncertain. Trimming cost V 7 bases and J 6 bases, with 10 bases left between them. The CDR3 length is 12 residues. The CDR3 bases are TGTGCCAGCAAAAACATTGTAAACATTCAGTACTTC. Its protein product is CASKNIVNIQYF.

This clonotype was seen only a few times. The rearrangement uses TRBV29-1 and TRBJ1-1, with 7 positions matching TRBD1. Germline-derived CDR1 and CDR2 are SQVTM and ANQGSEA. V shed 6 bases, J shed 7 bases, and the junction held 8 bases outside the gene matches. CDR3 length: 12 amino acids. In DNA form, the CDR3 reads TGCAGCGTCGGGACAGCAGGAAGTGAAGCTTTCTTT. Protein: CSVGTAGSEAFF.

The chain recombines TRBV5-6 with TRBJ2-7, with TRBD1 identical over 7 bases. CDR3 length: 13 amino acids. Unmatched junction bases numbered 5, after V lost 2 bases and J lost 6 bases. CDR1 and CDR2 (germline): SGHDT, YYEEEE. CDR3 nucleotides: TGTGCCAGCAGCTTACAGGGGTTGGGCGAGCAGTACTTC. It translates to CASSLQGLGEQYF.

This clonotype was observed at least ten times. The chain employs TRBV28 and TRBJ2-1; TRBD1 or TRBD2 may be the D gene (5 bases each). This CDR3 has 14 residues. CDR1 and CDR2 from the germline V gene are MDHEN and SYDVKM. Trimming removed 6 bases from V and 3 bases from J, with 12 bases in between. In DNA form, the CDR3 reads TGTGCCAGCAGCTCCGGGACCCTCTACAATGAGCAGTTCTTC. This gives the protein CASSSGTLYNEQFF.